The T cell receptor (beta chain) described here comes from a study of blood T cells in healthy people across ages. Primed by a sample-barcoded 5' primer and a J-beta primer mix, a second PCR proceeded for roughly 6 to 12 cycles. Every molecule of cDNA carried a tag from a template-switch adaptor with 12 random nucleotides. TCRdb redid the calling of the 5' RACE reads with MiXCR, one entry per CDR3 protein. Of about 1.4 million distinct CDR3 sequences in the sample, approximately 59% were seen once. The sequenced material came from blood. The clonotype originates from a young man in good health.

CDR3 sequence (DNA): TGCAGAGTGGAGGGGGCGGGGTACAATGAGCAGTTCTTC. This encodes CRVEGAGYNEQFF. This chain uses TRBV29-1 with TRBJ2-1; tentatively, D is TRBD1 (7 bases). This CDR3 spans 13 amino acids. Germline assignment: CDR1 SQVTM and CDR2 ANQGSEA.